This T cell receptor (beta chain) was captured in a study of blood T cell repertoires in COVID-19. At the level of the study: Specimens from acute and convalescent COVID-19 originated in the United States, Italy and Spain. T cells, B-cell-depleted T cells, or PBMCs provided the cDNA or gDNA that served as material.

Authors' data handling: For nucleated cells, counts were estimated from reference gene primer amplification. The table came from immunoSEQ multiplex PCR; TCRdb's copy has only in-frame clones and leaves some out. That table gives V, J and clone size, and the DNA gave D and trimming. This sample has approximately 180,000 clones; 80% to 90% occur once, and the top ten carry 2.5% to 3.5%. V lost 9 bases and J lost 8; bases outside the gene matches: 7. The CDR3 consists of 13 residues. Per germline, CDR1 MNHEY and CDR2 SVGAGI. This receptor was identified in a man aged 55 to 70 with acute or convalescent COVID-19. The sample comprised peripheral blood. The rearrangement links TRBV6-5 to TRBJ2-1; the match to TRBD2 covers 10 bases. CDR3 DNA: TGTGCCAGTACTAGCGGGAATAGGTATGAGCAGTTCTTC. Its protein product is CASTSGNRYEQFF.